These T cell receptor beta chains were read from a single sample in a study of T cell responses to AZD1222 COVID-19 vaccine. Clones were read by immunoSEQ multiplex PCR, and TCRdb kept only the in-frame ones, dropping some. The sample shows about 150,000 clones, about 93% of them seen only once. The sequencing here drew on peripheral blood, taken 28 days after the second AZD1222 dose. These TCRs come from an adult who received the AZD1222 COVID-19 vaccine. CDR3s include the opening cysteine and the closing phenylalanine or tryptophan. A D gene is named only where the DNA matches it firmly. Rows give clone size only sometimes, using once, few, many, or a class for an expanded clone.

d_call	clone_size	v_call	j_call	cdr3_aa	cdr3_nt
-	-	TRBV12-5	TRBJ2-3	CASGLQTGTQYF	TGTGCTAGTGGTTTGCAAACGGGTACGCAGTATTTT
-	-	TRBV6-5	TRBJ2-1	CASSTVVRGFNEQFF	TGTGCCAGCAGCACCGTGGTCCGGGGTTTCAATGAGCAGTTCTTC
-	-	TRBV18	TRBJ1-1	CASSPMVNTEAFF	TGTGCCAGCTCACCGATGGTGAACACTGAAGCTTTCTTT
-	-	TRBV3-1/TRBV3-2	TRBJ2-3	CASSRSPDSTDTQYF	TGTGCCAGCAGCCGATCGCCAGATAGCACAGATACGCAGTATTTT
-	-	TRBV5-6	TRBJ1-3	CASSLAARATGNTIYF	TGTGCCAGCAGCTTGGCCGCCAGGGCCACTGGAAACACCATATATTTT
TRBD2	-	TRBV4-2	TRBJ2-7	CASSHQNPGLGADEQYF	TGTGCCAGCAGCCACCAAAACCCGGGACTAGGAGCAGACGAGCAGTACTTC
TRBD1	-	TRBV7-9	TRBJ2-1	CASSLLTGTGGASYNEQFF	TGTGCCAGCAGCCTTCTTACCGGGACAGGGGGCGCGTCCTACAATGAGCAGTTCTTC
-	-	TRBV5-6	TRBJ1-4	CASSQVQGETTNEKLFF	TGTGCCAGCAGCCAGGTACAGGGTGAGACAACTAATGAAAAACTGTTTTTT
-	-	TRBV29-1	TRBJ1-1	CSVVEGVGTEAFF	TGCAGCGTTGTCGAGGGGGTAGGCACTGAAGCTTTCTTT
TRBD1	-	TRBV27	TRBJ1-6	CATRGGWGIDSPLHF	TGTGCCACCAGGGGGGGTTGGGGGATAGATTCACCCCTCCACTTT
-	-	TRBV6-5	TRBJ2-5	CASSVDSQETQYF	TGTGCCAGCAGCGTGGACAGCCAAGAGACCCAGTACTTC
TRBD2	-	TRBV27	TRBJ2-1	CASNPIAGGWDEQFF	TGTGCCAGCAATCCCATAGCGGGAGGGTGGGATGAGCAGTTCTTC
TRBD1	-	TRBV7-9	TRBJ1-1	CASSRTGTWNTEAFF	TGTGCCAGCAGCCGGACAGGTACCTGGAACACTGAAGCTTTCTTT
-	-	TRBV6-5	TRBJ1-2	CASSLSLGGDGYTF	TGTGCCAGCAGTCTCTCTTTGGGGGGGGACGGCTACACCTTC
TRBD2	-	TRBV7-9	TRBJ2-1	CASSPTSGHRNYNEQFF	TGTGCCAGCAGCCCGACTAGCGGACACCGAAATTACAATGAGCAGTTCTTC
-	-	TRBV27	TRBJ2-2	CASSLRPTGELFF	TGTGCCAGCAGTTTAAGGCCCACCGGGGAGCTGTTTTTT
-	-	TRBV5-1	TRBJ2-7	CASSLVLNSYEQYF	TGCGCCAGCAGCTTGGTACTAAACTCCTACGAGCAGTACTTC
TRBD1	-	TRBV12-5	TRBJ1-5	CASAGTDSNQPQHF	TGTGCTAGCGCCGGGACAGATAGCAATCAGCCCCAGCATTTT
TRBD1	-	TRBV5-1	TRBJ2-7	CASSSTGVAGEQYF	TGCGCCAGCAGCTCCACAGGGGTTGCTGGCGAGCAGTACTTC
-	-	TRBV2	TRBJ2-3	CASSGGAGHWEDTQYF	TGTGCCAGCAGTGGGGGAGCGGGACACTGGGAAGATACGCAGTATTTT
-	-	TRBV19	TRBJ1-1	CASSATGPNTEAFF	TGTGCCAGTAGTGCCACCGGGCCAAACACTGAAGCTTTCTTT
-	once	TRBV6-5	TRBJ1-5	CASSYSISSQPQHF	TGTGCCAGCAGTTACTCGATCTCGTCCCAACCCCAGCATTTT